Listed below are T cell receptor beta chains from one sample, sequenced in a study of radiotherapy plus CTLA-4 blockade in lung cancer. Using immunoSEQ multiplex PCR, the repertoire was profiled, and TCRdb retains in-frame clones only, with some absent. The table includes nearly 110,000 clones, over 65% detected once. The sequenced sample was peripheral blood, obtained from a patient treated with radiotherapy plus ipilimumab. The receptors stem from a human donor with non-small cell lung cancer that progressed on radiotherapy plus ipilimumab. Some clones in this sample may be carry-over from other donors' samples. CDR3s include the opening cysteine and the closing phenylalanine or tryptophan. D genes are given only for firm matches. Not all rows give a size; the values are once, few, many and, for expanded clones, a class.

v_gene	abundance	j_gene	d_gene	CDR3aa	CDR3nt
TRBV5-1	-	TRBJ1-1	TRBD1	CASSGGQEVYTEAFF	TGCGCCAGCAGCGGTGGACAGGAGGTTTACACTGAAGCTTTCTTT
TRBV4-1	-	TRBJ2-7	-	CASSQAETSYEQYF	TGCGCCAGCAGCCAAGCAGAGACTTCCTACGAGCAGTACTTC
TRBV2	-	TRBJ2-1	-	CASIFIPGGEQFF	TGTGCCAGCATTTTCATCCCTGGCGGCGAGCAGTTCTTC
TRBV28	few	TRBJ1-6	-	CASSERYLGNSPLHF	TGTGCCAGCAGTGAAAGGTACCTCGGGAATTCACCCCTCCACTTT
TRBV2	-	TRBJ2-3	-	CASNRDSDTQYF	TGTGCCAGCAACCGGGACTCCGATACGCAGTATTTT
TRBV2	-	TRBJ2-2	-	CASIGTENTGELFF	TGTGCCAGCATAGGGACGGAGAACACCGGGGAGCTGTTTTTT
TRBV30	-	TRBJ2-1	TRBD2	CAWAGLAGVNEQFF	TGTGCCTGGGCGGGACTAGCGGGGGTCAATGAGCAGTTCTTC
TRBV5-1	-	TRBJ2-5	-	CASSNRDEGQETQYF	TGCGCCAGCAGCAACCGGGACGAAGGGCAAGAGACCCAGTACTTC
TRBV2	-	TRBJ2-5	-	CASRGVQETQYF	TGTGCCAGCAGGGGAGTCCAAGAGACCCAGTACTTC
TRBV5-1	-	TRBJ2-5	TRBD1	CASSEAGGRAQETQYF	TGCGCCAGCAGCGAGGCAGGGGGTAGGGCCCAAGAGACCCAGTACTTC
TRBV18	-	TRBJ2-1	TRBD2	CASSPPGLAGSYNEQFF	TGTGCCAGCTCACCACCGGGTCTAGCGGGGTCCTACAATGAGCAGTTCTTC
TRBV11-3	-	TRBJ2-3	-	CASSEGTPWGTDTQYF	TGTGCCAGCTCCGAGGGGACTCCGTGGGGCACAGATACGCAGTATTTT
TRBV9	once	TRBJ2-2	TRBD1	CASSVESGTGSTGKLFF	TGTGCCAGCAGCGTAGAGTCAGGGACAGGGAGCACCGGGAAGCTGTTTTTT
TRBV5-4	-	TRBJ2-5	TRBD1	CASSTGTGQETQYF	TGTGCCAGCAGCACCGGGACAGGCCAAGAGACCCAGTACTTC
TRBV7-2	-	TRBJ1-4	-	CASSLAHFNEKLFF	TGTGCCAGCAGCTTAGCGCACTTCAATGAAAAACTGTTTTTT
TRBV6-1	once	TRBJ1-2	TRBD1	CASSEGTGKYGYTF	TGTGCCAGCAGTGAGGGGACAGGGAAGTATGGCTACACCTTC
TRBV5-4	once	TRBJ2-5	TRBD1	CASSLQGVGETQYF	TGTGCCAGCAGCTTACAGGGGGTTGGGGAGACCCAGTACTTC
TRBV5-4	-	TRBJ1-4	-	CASSLMAGKANEKLFF	TGTGCCAGCAGCTTGATGGCAGGGAAGGCTAATGAAAAACTGTTTTTT
TRBV18	-	TRBJ1-1	TRBD1	CASSPWTGDTEAFF	TGTGCCAGCTCACCCTGGACAGGGGACACTGAAGCTTTCTTT
TRBV5-6	-	TRBJ1-3	-	CASSLVGSSGNTIYF	TGTGCCAGCAGCTTGGTAGGCAGTTCTGGAAACACCATATATTTT
TRBV9	-	TRBJ2-2	TRBD1	CASSDRTGRNGELFF	TGTGCCAGCAGCGATCGGACAGGACGAAACGGGGAGCTGTTTTTT
TRBV4-3	few	TRBJ1-4	-	CASSQDLGFPNEKLFF	TGCGCCAGCAGCCAAGATTTAGGCTTCCCCAATGAAAAACTGTTTTTT
TRBV10-3	-	TRBJ1-2	-	CAISESAANYGYTF	TGTGCCATCAGTGAGTCGGCCGCTAACTATGGCTACACCTTC
TRBV18	few	TRBJ2-7	TRBD1	CASSGDRASYEQYF	TGTGCCAGCTCGGGGGACAGGGCTTCCTACGAGCAGTACTTC
TRBV6-4	-	TRBJ2-3	TRBD2	CASSDVAGSTDTQYF	TGTGCCAGCAGTGATGTAGCGGGGAGCACAGATACGCAGTATTTT
TRBV27	once	TRBJ1-6	-	CASSLAGPRKLTPLHF	TGTGCCAGCAGCCTGGCAGGGCCAAGGAAGCTTACACCCCTCCACTTT
TRBV6-1	-	TRBJ1-2	-	CASSFAEYFNYGYTF	TGTGCCAGCAGTTTTGCAGAGTATTTTAACTATGGCTACACCTTC
TRBV5-4	-	TRBJ1-3	-	CASRRDAGNTIYF	TGTGCCAGCCGCCGGGACGCTGGAAACACCATATATTTT
TRBV6-5	-	TRBJ1-6	-	CASSYATGISPLHF	TGTGCCAGCAGTTACGCCACAGGGATTTCACCCCTCCACTTT
TRBV19	-	TRBJ2-1	-	CASSGSTYNEQFF	TGTGCCAGTAGCGGGAGCACCTACAATGAGCAGTTCTTC
TRBV18	-	TRBJ1-1	-	CASSQTGGNTEAFF	TGTGCCAGCTCTCAGACAGGTGGGAACACTGAAGCTTTCTTT
TRBV5-1	-	TRBJ2-7	-	CASSPGTGGDEQYF	TGCGCCAGCAGCCCCGGTACGGGCGGCGACGAGCAGTACTTC
TRBV25-1	-	TRBJ1-2	-	CASSEFRDPNYGYTF	TGTGCCAGCAGTGAATTCAGGGACCCTAACTATGGCTACACCTTC
TRBV5-1	few	TRBJ2-3	TRBD2	CASSQTSGGAGPDTQYF	TGCGCCAGCAGCCAGACTAGCGGGGGGGCCGGCCCAGATACGCAGTATTTT
TRBV6-5	-	TRBJ1-2	-	CASSLTGLVRYGYTF	TGTGCCAGCAGCCTAACAGGGCTGGTTCGCTATGGCTACACCTTC
TRBV5-5	-	TRBJ2-1	TRBD2	CASSFGGDGYNEQFF	TGTGCCAGCAGCTTTGGGGGGGACGGATACAATGAGCAGTTCTTC
TRBV12-5	few	TRBJ1-2	TRBD1	CASGRDSYGYTF	TGTGCTAGTGGACGGGACAGCTATGGCTACACCTTC
TRBV18	-	TRBJ1-2	TRBD1	CASSPQQGGQNYGYTF	TGTGCCAGCTCACCACAGCAGGGGGGACAAAACTATGGCTACACCTTC
TRBV6-1	once	TRBJ2-1	-	CASTGTQPTYNEQFF	TGTGCCAGCACGGGGACGCAGCCTACCTACAATGAGCAGTTCTTC
TRBV6-5	-	TRBJ2-3	TRBD2	CASSPSGGASDTQYF	TGTGCCAGCAGTCCCAGCGGGGGGGCGTCAGATACGCAGTATTTT
TRBV9	-	TRBJ1-1	-	CASSVGVGGTNTEAFF	TGTGCCAGCAGCGTAGGGGTGGGGGGCACGAACACTGAAGCTTTCTTT
TRBV5-1	-	TRBJ2-3	-	CASSARLNTDTQYF	TGCGCCAGCAGCGCGCGACTGAACACAGATACGCAGTATTTT
TRBV27	once	TRBJ2-1	-	CASSLRFQVRNEQFF	TGTGCCAGCAGTTTAAGGTTCCAAGTGAGGAATGAGCAGTTCTTC
TRBV15	-	TRBJ1-2	TRBD1	CATSQPDRVRGYTF	TGTGCCACCAGCCAACCCGACAGGGTTCGAGGCTACACCTTC
TRBV5-1	-	TRBJ2-5	-	CASSLGVQETQYF	TGCGCCAGCAGCTTGGGGGTCCAAGAGACCCAGTACTTC
TRBV4-3	-	TRBJ1-1	-	CASSQERDNTEAFF	TGCGCCAGCAGCCAAGAGAGGGACAACACTGAAGCTTTCTTT
TRBV18	-	TRBJ1-2	-	CASSPLQERNGYTF	TGTGCCAGCTCACCGTTACAGGAACGGAATGGCTACACCTTC
TRBV11-2	-	TRBJ2-2	-	CASSYRGAANTGELFF	TGTGCCAGCAGTTACCGCGGGGCCGCGAACACCGGGGAGCTGTTTTTT
TRBV4-2	-	TRBJ1-1	-	CASSQDFAGSTEAFF	TGTGCCAGCAGCCAAGATTTTGCAGGAAGCACTGAAGCTTTCTTT
TRBV7-2	few	TRBJ1-1	-	CASSPKTPMDTEAFF	TGTGCCAGCAGCCCCAAGACACCCATGGACACTGAAGCTTTCTTT
TRBV6-5	-	TRBJ2-7	TRBD1	CASSSTGGGNEQYF	TGTGCCAGCAGTTCGACAGGGGGCGGCAACGAGCAGTACTTC
TRBV6-5	-	TRBJ1-3	-	CASRASGLSGNTIYF	TGTGCCAGCAGAGCCTCCGGCCTCTCTGGAAACACCATATATTTT
TRBV4-3	-	TRBJ1-1	TRBD1	CASSPRTGDGGLYTEAFF	TGCGCCAGCAGCCCTAGGACAGGGGATGGGGGCTTGTACACTGAAGCTTTCTTT
TRBV19	-	TRBJ2-7	-	CASSIITGGLYEQYF	TGTGCCAGTAGTATTATAACAGGTGGTCTCTACGAGCAGTACTTC
TRBV15	-	TRBJ2-1	TRBD2	CATSRDRLAGPRQFF	TGTGCCACCAGCAGAGATCGGCTAGCGGGGCCCAGGCAGTTCTTC
TRBV27	-	TRBJ2-7	-	CASSLEGRPSYEQYF	TGTGCCAGCAGTTTAGAGGGGAGGCCCTCCTACGAGCAGTACTTC
TRBV25-1	-	TRBJ2-1	TRBD2	CASSDIGTIYNEQFF	TGTGCCAGCAGTGATATCGGGACTATCTACAATGAGCAGTTCTTC